This TCR beta chain was sequenced for a study of T cells after yellow fever vaccination. At the level of the study: With SMART-Seq v4 Ultra Low Input, the fractions containing low cell numbers were prepared. Study-wide results and limits: The study re-detected most primary-vaccination clones after the booster (approximately 97% CD4, 88% CD8). The secondary response was weaker but peaked faster, day 5 versus 15.

This CDR3 is built from 11 residues. V shed 3 bases and J shed 10 bases, with 7 bases lying between them. This clonotype has a count of ten or more. What it binds is not known. Template switching with 5'RACE generated the TCR cDNA and added a universal primer site and UMIs. A single record per CDR3 protein comes from TCRdb applying MiXCR to the 5' RACE reads. This repertoire shows 610,000 or so distinct CDR3 sequences, 12% found once; its top ten account for around 14%. This TCR came from a man aged 25-45 years who received the YFV17D yellow fever vaccine. The sequenced sample was PBMCs, obtained on the day of the yellow fever booster vaccination. The chain is built from TRBV12-3 or TRBV12-4 and TRBJ2-1, with D uncertain. The CDR3 spells CASSFLGEQFF. The CDR3 DNA reads TGTGCCAGCAGTTTTTTGGGCGAGCAGTTCTTC.